The sequence of this TCR beta chain was determined in a study of CD8 T cells in ankylosing spondylitis (dated by TCRdb to the late 2010s). A note on the overall study: To find TCR variants linked to disease, the study profiled T cell receptor beta repertoires in ankylosing spondylitis patients and healthy donors. The full study cohort was made up of under 30 ankylosing spondylitis patients and 108 healthy donors. Peripheral blood was sampled, and synovial fluid was additionally collected from ankylosing spondylitis patients. Results and caveats for the whole study, not just this receptor: Significant enrichment of the disease-linked clones was reported in matched synovial fluid samples from ankylosing spondylitis patients. Some TCR beta motif variants had previously been reported in synovial fluid and blood of reactive arthritis patients, which suggested common disease-initiation mechanisms. Blood from ankylosing spondylitis patients appeared to be characterized by a TCR beta motif made up of about 8 highly homologous amino acid variants. A CD8+ phenotype was shown by the disease-linked clones, which were found at relatively low frequencies in peripheral blood.

Measured from the cysteine to the phenylalanine, the CDR3 is 13 residues long. The retained sequence is limited to the CDR3, 39 bases, with the frame set at the first base. The V end gives up 1 base and the J end 9 bases, leaving 2 bases in the junction not matched to a gene. Sequencing relied on an Illumina HiSeq 2500. Quantitative 5'-RACE with molecular barcodes was used to prepare TCR beta libraries. In the authors' own workflow: A new computational method based on a probabilistic model of VDJ rearrangement was used to identify disease-linked TCR variants. TCRdb reprocessed the public reads (quality trimming at Q25 with fastp, clone calling with MiXCR) and kept in-frame beta chains. Rows are unified per CDR3 protein, each entry keeping the most common DNA and genes. The V and J calls shown here were made by TCRdb, not taken from the authors' results. The sample yields more than 650,000 distinct CDR3 sequences; roughly 12% were counted once. The ten largest make up approximately 0.5% of the sample.

Points on this clonotype: What antigen it recognizes has not been identified. No per-base quality is available; no much larger clone lies one base away.

The clonotype comes from a male donor with ankylosing spondylitis. In this chain, TRBV12-3 or TRBV12-4 is recombined with TRBJ2-1, and 8 junctional nucleotides match TRBD2. Sequencing used blood, either unsorted or a sorted T cell fraction (not recorded which). The DNA is as follows: TGTGCCAGCAGTTTAGGTACTAGCGGTGAGCAGTTCTTC. This encodes CASSLGTSGEQFF.